This T cell receptor (beta chain) originates from a study of technical replicates of blood from several donors. This table comes from immunoSEQ multiplex PCR, and its TCRdb copy is limited to in-frame clones, with some not included. The repertoire holds more than 80,000 clones, with around 95% as singletons. CDR3 length equals 15 residues. CDR1 is SGHAT, CDR2 FQNNGV, per germline. With V trimmed by 5 bases and J by 2 bases, 6 bases remained unmatched. This sequence originates from a human donor in good health. Material: T cells isolated from PBMCs. J is TRBJ2-3 and V is TRBV11-2; 8 positions agree with TRBD1. CDR3: CASSPMGQVTDTQYF. The CDR3 DNA reads as TGTGCCAGCAGCCCGATGGGACAGGTCACAGATACGCAGTATTTT.